This TCR beta chain was identified during a study of shared clonotypes between healthy human individuals. Data came from immunoSEQ multiplex PCR; TCRdb stores just in-frame clones and leaves some out. The table shows 1.5 million to 2.5 million clones, with about 95% occurring only once. Naive CD8 cells lacked CD45RO, underwent positive selection for CCR7 and left out terminally differentiated effector memory CD45RA+ cells. With regard to this clone: Its antigen is not identified. The sample holds other DNA sequences that translate to the same CDR3.

Whole-study results and caveats: Tissues were not sampled, only blood, and their repertoires likely differ. An effect of sequencing depth on clonotype sharing among donors was expected.

What was sequenced was naive CD8+ T cells sorted from blood. This TCR was recovered from a man aged 18-30 years in good health.

The CDR3 region has the DNA TGCAGCGCAGAGGGGACTGAAGCTTTCTTT. It is translated as CSAEGTEAFF. The chain couples TRBV29-1 to TRBJ1-1; maybe TRBD1 (5 bases). Germline V gene sequence: CDR1 SQVTM, CDR2 ANQGSEA. Trimming pared 7 bases from V and 5 bases from J, leaving 8 bases between. CDR3 length: 10 residues.